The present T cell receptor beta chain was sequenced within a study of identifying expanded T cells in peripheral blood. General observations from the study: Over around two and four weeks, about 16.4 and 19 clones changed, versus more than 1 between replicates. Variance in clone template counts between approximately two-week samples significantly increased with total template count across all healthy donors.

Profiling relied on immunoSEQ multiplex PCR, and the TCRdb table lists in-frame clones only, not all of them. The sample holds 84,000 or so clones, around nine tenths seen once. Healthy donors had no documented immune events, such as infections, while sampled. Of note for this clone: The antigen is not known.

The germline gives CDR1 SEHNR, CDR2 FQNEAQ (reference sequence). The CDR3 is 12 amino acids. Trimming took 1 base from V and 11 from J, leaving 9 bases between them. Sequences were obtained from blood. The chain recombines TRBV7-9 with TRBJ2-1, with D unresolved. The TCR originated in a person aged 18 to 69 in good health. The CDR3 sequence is CASSLDFGKQFF. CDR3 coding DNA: TGTGCCAGCAGCTTAGACTTCGGAAAGCAGTTCTTC.